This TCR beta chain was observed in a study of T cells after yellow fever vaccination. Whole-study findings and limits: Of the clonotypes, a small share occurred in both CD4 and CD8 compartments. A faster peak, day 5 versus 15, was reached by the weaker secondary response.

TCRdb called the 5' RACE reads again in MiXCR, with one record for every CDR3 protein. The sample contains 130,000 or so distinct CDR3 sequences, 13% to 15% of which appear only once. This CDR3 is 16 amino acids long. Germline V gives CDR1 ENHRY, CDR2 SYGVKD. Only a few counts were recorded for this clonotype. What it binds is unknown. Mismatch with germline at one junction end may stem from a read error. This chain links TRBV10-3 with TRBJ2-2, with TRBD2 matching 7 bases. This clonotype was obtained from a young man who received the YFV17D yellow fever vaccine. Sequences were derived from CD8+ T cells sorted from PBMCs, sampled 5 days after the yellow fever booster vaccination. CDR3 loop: CAISDVGTNTTRELFF. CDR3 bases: TGTGCCATCAGTGACGTGGGGACTAACACCACCAGGGAGCTGTTTTTT.